The clone carrying this TCR beta chain occurred once. Antigen: not known. Germline-derived CDR1 and CDR2 are MNHEY and SMNVEV (reference sequence). The CDR3 covers 16 residues. V was pared by 4 bases and J by 3 bases, with 12 bases of the junction left unmatched. This specimen belongs to a study of T cell responses to AZD1222 COVID-19 vaccine. General study findings and limits: Close to half of all spike-specific TCRs reportedly target regions of the variants that are unmutated.

Sequenced by immunoSEQ multiplex PCR; TCRdb stores in-frame clones only, minus some. The sample carries approximately 220,000 clones, about 93% recorded once. V usage is TRBV27 and J usage is TRBJ2-7, with 7 bases fitting TRBD1. This material consisted of peripheral blood, taken on day 0 of MenACWY control vaccination. This TCR came from an adult in good health. CDR3 protein: CASSSSRGQALYEQYF. CDR3 nucleotides: TGTGCCAGCAGTTCCTCACGCGGACAGGCCCTCTACGAGCAGTACTTC.